The clone carrying this T cell receptor beta chain has more than one count but fewer than ten. As yet, its antigen is unknown. This record comes from a study of cytotoxic CD8 clonotypes in ibrutinib-treated CLL. In the study overall: Among the patients, ten to eleven presented as relapsed/refractory and about 14 as treatment-naive; roughly 17 showed unmutated IGHV.

Study observations and caveats: Higher circulating CD8+ T-cell counts strongly accompanied higher baseline clonality, above age-matched healthy donors. Baseline levels were approached again at progression, after clonality had risen at ibrutinib response.

Data came from immunoSEQ multiplex PCR; TCRdb stores just in-frame clones and leaves some out. The sample records approximately 320,000 clones, 67% being singletons. This clonotype originated in a human donor with chronic lymphocytic leukemia. The sample here was PBMCs, taken after 36 months of ibrutinib treatment.

CDR3 bases: TGTGCCAGCAGTAACCGACAGGGTGTGGACGAGCAGTACTTC. Translating gives CASSNRQGVDEQYF. The chain links TRBV6-5 to TRBJ2-7; 7 bases are a match to TRBD1. Germline CDR1 reads MNHEY; CDR2 reads SVGAGI. The V and J ends lost 5 bases and 5 bases, in that order; junction bases with no gene match: 9. The CDR3 runs to 14 residues.